These 5 T cell receptor beta chains were sequenced from one sample in a study of T cells of healthy individuals. TCRdb redid the calling of the 5' RACE reads with MiXCR, one entry per CDR3 protein. The table shows 63,000 or so distinct CDR3 sequences, with under 20% occurring only once. The origin of the receptors is a human donor in good health.

This clonotype was seen a handful of times. J is TRBJ2-1 and V is TRBV7-6, with unresolved D. Germline CDR1 reads SGHVS; CDR2 reads FNYEAQ. The V gene lost 5 bases and the J gene lost 0 bases, with 11 bases spanning the gap. CDR3 length: 15 residues. The CDR3 is CASSQTPSSYNEQFF. The DNA for the CDR3 is TGTGCCAGCAGCCAGACCCCTAGCTCCTACAATGAGCAGTTCTTC. Complete variable domain (other parts from reference TRBV7-6 and TRBJ2-1): GAGVSQSPRYKVTKRGQDVALRCDPISGHVSLYWYRQALGQGPEFLTYFNYEAQQDKSGLPNDRFSAERPEGSISTLTIQRTEQRDSAMYRCASSQTPSSYNEQFFGPGTRLTVL.

This clonotype has a handful of counts. This chain links TRBV7-2 with TRBJ2-3; possible D gene TRBD1, 6 bases. The CDR3 is 13 amino acids. The germline gives CDR1 SGHTA, CDR2 FQGNSA. Trimming took off 4 bases at V and 4 bases at J, with 9 bases between the two ends. The CDR3 spells CASSYRQADTQYF. The CDR3 nucleotides read TGTGCCAGCAGCTATAGACAGGCAGATACGCAGTATTTT.

This clonotype appeared many times. The chain has TRBV6-1 and TRBJ2-5; 14 nucleotides line up with TRBD2. J gave up 2 bases and V 4 bases, and 0 bases lay outside the gene matches. There are 15 residues in the CDR3. Germline lookup yields CDR1 MNHNS and CDR2 SASEGT. CDR3 in amino acids: CASSGLAGGQETQYF. The CDR3 nucleotides are TGTGCCAGCAGTGGACTAGCGGGGGGGCAAGAGACCCAGTACTTC.

There are a few counts of this clonotype. The chain has TRBV12-3 or TRBV12-4 and TRBJ2-2, with D maybe TRBD2 (6 bases). The V and J ends lost 5 bases and 3 bases respectively, with 7 bases between them. This CDR3 comprises 13 residues. CDR3 bases: TGTGCCAGCAGTGGAGGGTACACCGGGGAGCTGTTTTTT. Translated: CASSGGYTGELFF.

The chain couples TRBV20-1 to TRBJ2-1; 8 bases are shared with TRBD1. The CDR3 is 14 amino acids. In germline, CDR1 is DFQATT, CDR2 SNEGSKA (reference sequence). With 5 bases clipped from V and 7 bases from J, the junction kept 10 bases outside the gene matches. The CDR3 nucleotides are TGCAGTGCTTCAGAACGACAGGGGAGGAATGAGCAGTTCTTC. It yields the protein CSASERQGRNEQFF.